The sequence of this T cell receptor beta chain was determined in a study of T cell responses to AZD1222 COVID-19 vaccine. Study-level background: Second-dose timings of about 4 or about 12 weeks were pooled.

This CDR3 region has 15 residues. The V gene's germline CDR1 is SGHRS and CDR2 YFSETQ. Trimming removed 4 bases at V and 5 bases at J, with 16 bases between. A remark on this clone: Antigen: not known.

Study results and caveats: It was only after the peak T cell response that any repertoires were sampled. Close to half of all spike-specific TCRs reportedly target regions of the variants that are unmutated. Among vaccine-associated CD4 TCRs, coverage spanned spike, with dominance at 160-218 and 743-854.

Assay used: immunoSEQ multiplex PCR; TCRdb lists only in-frame clones, some missing. The sample holds under 150,000 clones, around 87% seen once. This sequence joins TRBV5-1 and TRBJ2-4; the D gene is possibly TRBD2 (5 bases). Material: peripheral blood, obtained on day 0 of AZD1222 vaccination. This sequence was found in an adult in good health. The CDR3 reads CASSLRTGSENIQYF. CDR3 sequence (DNA): TGCGCCAGCAGCCTAAGGACGGGTAGCGAAAACATTCAGTACTTC.